One sample yielded the 23 T cell receptor beta chains listed below, sequenced in a study of regulatory T cells in long-lasting Graves disease. iRepertoire HTBI primers and Arm-PCR of CDR3 regions built TCR beta libraries. TCRdb reprocessed the multiplex PCR reads via MiXCR and lists one record per CDR3 protein. The table records 250,000 to 400,000 distinct CDR3 sequences, 18% of them present only once. This sample's time point: newly diagnosed GD, antithyroid drugs for less than 3 months. PBMC-extracted RNA yielded the TCR library. This specimen consisted of peripheral blood mononuclear cells (PBMCs), obtained at new diagnosis, from a patient treated with antithyroid drugs. The receptors stem from a female donor with Graves disease.

This clonotype was seen only a few times. The chain uses TRBV3-1 and TRBJ2-3; D ambiguous. Trimming cost V 2 bases and J 4 bases, with 7 bases left between them. In germline, CDR1 is LGHDT, CDR2 YNNKEL (reference sequence). There are 13 residues in the CDR3. The CDR3 nucleotides read TGTGCCAGCAGCCAAATTACTTCAGATACGCAGTATTTT. Protein: CASSQITSDTQYF.

This clonotype was counted a few times. With a much larger clone just one base away, this may be a read error. V gene TRBV28 combines with J gene TRBJ1-1; no clear D. This CDR3 is 16 amino acids long. V lost 7 bases to trimming and J lost 1 base, with 19 bases between them. Germline V gives CDR1 MDHEN, CDR2 SYDVKM. The CDR3, as DNA: TGTGCCAGCACCAACCCAAGGCTCCGGAGGAACACTGAAGCTTTCTTT. This gives the protein CASTNPRLRRNTEAFF.

The genes are TRBV5-6 and TRBJ2-1; TRBD2 is a possible D gene (6 bases). V lost 0 bases, J lost 2 bases, and 9 bases lay in between. This CDR3 is 15 amino acids long. CDR1 and CDR2 from the germline V gene are SGHDT and YYEEEE. The CDR3 protein is CASSLDSGPYNEQFF. The CDR3, as DNA: TGTGCCAGCAGCTTGGATAGCGGACCCTACAATGAGCAGTTCTTC. Looking up the rest from reference TRBV5-6 and TRBJ2-1 gives the full variable domain: DAGVTQSPTHLIKTRGQQVTLRCSPKSGHDTVSWYQQALGQGPQFIFQYYEEEERQRGNFPDRFSGHQFPNYSSELNVNALLLGDSALYLCASSLDSGPYNEQFFGPGTRLTVL.

At least ten counts were recorded for this clonotype. The chain carries TRBV25-1 and TRBJ1-4; D unresolved. Trimming shortened V by 1 base and J by 10 bases, and 10 bases separated the two germline ends. The germline CDR1 and CDR2 sequences are MGHDK and SYGVNS. This CDR3 region has 13 residues. CDR3 bases: TGTGCCAGCAGTGAATCCGAGATGGGAAAACTGTTTTTT. Its protein product is CASSESEMGKLFF.

The chain combines TRBV28 with TRBJ2-7; 12 positions match TRBD2. The J call may be incorrect, as the DNA end agrees better with TRBJ2-3. The CDR3 covers 17 residues. Germline values: CDR1 MDHEN, CDR2 SYDVKM. CDR3: CASSQRLAGDSTDTQYF. Here the CDR3 DNA reads TGTGCCAGCAGTCAAAGACTAGCGGGAGATTCTACAGATACGCAGTATTTT.

The V gene is TRBV19, the J gene TRBJ2-5; D is perhaps TRBD2 (6 bases). The CDR3 contains 14 residues. CDR1 LNHDA and CDR2 SQIVND come from the germline V gene (reference sequence). V lost 6 bases to trimming and J lost 3 bases, with 14 bases between them. CDR3 in DNA: TGTGCCAGTAGCCCAGGAGGGGTTAAAGAGACCCAGTACTTC. This translates into CASSPGGVKETQYF.

This clonotype turned up a few times. Relative to the germline gene, one junction end is altered; a read error may explain this. V gene TRBV7-9 combines with J gene TRBJ2-3; maybe TRBD1 (5 bases). The germline V gene has CDR1 SEHNR and CDR2 FQNEAQ (reference sequence). The CDR3 sequence is 16 residues long. CDR3 in DNA: TGTGCCAGCAGCTTCCCGCTAGACAGAGGAGTCGTGGACGGGCGATTT. Encoded protein: CASSFPLDRGVVDGRF.

This clonotype was observed at least ten times. V gene TRBV28 combines with J gene TRBJ2-5, with TRBD2 matching 7 bases. Germline assignment: CDR1 MDHEN and CDR2 SYDVKM. J gave up 5 bases and V 6 bases, and 12 bases lay outside the gene matches. This CDR3 is 15 amino acids long. The CDR3 here is CASRLGLGARETQYF. CDR3 DNA sequence: TGTGCCAGCAGGTTAGGACTAGGTGCGAGGGAGACCCAGTACTTC.

This sequence joins TRBV5-4 and TRBJ2-3; D ambiguous. The germline CDR1 and CDR2 sequences are SGHNT and YYREEE (reference sequence). This CDR3 is built from 15 residues. V gave up 2 bases and J gave up 0 bases, with 10 bases separating them. CDR3 residues: CASSLIGPSTDTQYF. The CDR3 DNA follows: TGTGCCAGCAGCTTAATCGGACCCAGCACAGATACGCAGTATTTT.

This clonotype came up many times. The rearrangement uses TRBV24-1 and TRBJ2-1; TRBD2 agrees at 10 bases. Germline V gene data show CDR1 as KGHDR and CDR2 as SFDVKD. After removal of 5 bases from V and 0 bases from J, the junction contained 6 bases not matched to a gene. This CDR3 is built from 17 residues. The CDR3 DNA sequence: TGTGCCACCAGTGGGCTAGCGGGGGTCTCCTCCTACAATGAGCAGTTCTTC. It specifies CATSGLAGVSSYNEQFF.

This clonotype has a count of ten or more. The chain has TRBV19 and TRBJ2-5; a possible D gene is TRBD2 (5 bases). CDR3 size: 14 residues. Germline V lookup: CDR1 LNHDA, CDR2 SQIVND (reference sequence). Trimming shortened V by 6 bases and J by 1 base, and 12 bases separated the two germline ends. CDR3 coding DNA: TGTGCCAGTAGCCCGAGGGTGGTCCAAGAGACCCAGTACTTC. Protein sequence: CASSPRVVQETQYF.

In its sample, this clonotype was seen a few times. The genes are TRBV28 and TRBJ1-5; perhaps TRBD1 as D (5 bases). V lost 6 bases and J 2 bases, leaving 14 bases between the germline ends. Germline V gene sequence: CDR1 MDHEN, CDR2 SYDVKM. The CDR3 totals 15 residues. This CDR3 is CASRGPRDGNQPQHF. As DNA, the CDR3 is TGTGCCAGCAGGGGGCCTAGGGATGGCAATCAGCCCCAGCATTTT.

This clonotype occurred many times. The V call is TRBV11-2, the J call TRBJ2-3; D is ambiguous. V lost 3 bases to trimming and J lost 0 bases, with 7 bases between them. The CDR3 sequence is 14 residues long. Germline CDR1 and CDR2: SGHAT and FQNNGV. CDR3 coding DNA: TGTGCCAGCAGCTTTCCAAGAAGCACAGATACGCAGTATTTT. Its protein product is CASSFPRSTDTQYF. Full variable domain (missing parts from reference TRBV11-2 and TRBJ2-3): EAGVAQSPRYKIIEKRQSVAFWCNPISGHATLYWYQQILGQGPKLLIQFQNNGVVDDSQLPKDRFSAERLKGVDSTLKIQPAKLEDSAVYLCASSFPRSTDTQYFGPGTRLTVL.

The sample holds many counts of this clonotype. The rearrangement uses TRBV10-3 and TRBJ1-1; D is unclear. The CDR3 covers 15 residues. The V gene's germline CDR1 is ENHRY and CDR2 SYGVKD. Between the trimmed V and J ends, which lost 3 bases and 4 bases, there was a span of 15 bases. The CDR3: CAISDLLTGSTEAFF. The CDR3 nucleotides are TGTGCCATCAGTGATCTTTTGACGGGGAGCACTGAAGCTTTCTTT.

This clonotype was recorded at least ten times. The chain links TRBV28 to TRBJ2-7; 9 bases are a match to TRBD1. This CDR3 is built from 15 residues. With 5 bases clipped from V and 3 bases from J, the junction kept 8 bases outside the gene matches. Germline assignment: CDR1 MDHEN and CDR2 SYDVKM. The chain's CDR3 is CASSGRDRENYEQYF. In nucleotides, the CDR3 is TGTGCCAGCAGTGGCCGGGACAGGGAGAACTACGAGCAGTACTTC.

In this sample, this clonotype turned up many times. The chain links TRBV12-3 or TRBV12-4 to TRBJ2-2, with 7 bases lining up with TRBD2. V gave up 7 bases and J gave up 2 bases; unmatched junction bases: 7. This CDR3 is 15 amino acids long. CDR3: CASTASGVNTGELFF. CDR3 nucleotides: TGTGCCAGCACCGCTAGCGGAGTCAACACCGGGGAGCTGTTTTTT.

This clonotype occurred many times. The chain joins TRBV6-1 to TRBJ2-1, with 9 bases matching TRBD2. Germline trimming cut 5 bases from V and 7 bases from J; bases unmatched to any gene: 6. Germline lookup yields CDR1 MNHNS and CDR2 SASEGT. The length of the CDR3 is 14 residues. As DNA, the CDR3 is TGTGCCAGCAGTCCTAGCGGGGCTAGGAATGAGCAGTTCTTC. Translating it yields CASSPSGARNEQFF.

The rearrangement links TRBV7-3 to TRBJ2-7, with D perhaps being TRBD1 or TRBD2 (5 bases each). Judging by the DNA end, TRBJ2-5 fits better; the J call may be wrong. Germline assignment: CDR1 SGHTA and CDR2 FQGTGA. The CDR3 totals 13 residues. Here the CDR3 DNA reads TGTGCCAGCAGCTCCGGGACGGGCAGGACCCAGTACTTC. This translates into CASSSGTGRTQYF.

The sample holds many counts of this clonotype. The chain carries TRBV28 and TRBJ1-1, with 7 nucleotides matching TRBD1. V was pared by 6 bases and J by 1 base, with 2 bases of the junction left unmatched. The CDR3 loop spans 13 amino acids. Germline loops: CDR1 MDHEN, CDR2 SYDVKM. The DNA of the CDR3 is TGTGCCAGCAGGCAGGGGGAGAACACTGAAGCTTTCTTT. This encodes CASRQGENTEAFF.

This clonotype was seen at least ten times. The genes are TRBV29-1 and TRBJ2-3, with D maybe TRBD2 (6 bases). Deletions cut 6 bases from V and 6 bases from J, with 19 bases between. CDR1 and CDR2 (germline): SQVTM, ANQGSEA. The CDR3 has 14 residues. The CDR3 DNA follows: TGCAGCGTGAGCAAGGGGACTCGTGCCGATACGCAGTATTTT. It codes for CSVSKGTRADTQYF.

This clonotype was picked up many times. The rearrangement uses TRBV11-1 and TRBJ2-7; perhaps TRBD2 as D (5 bases). The CDR3 is 15 residues long. With 1 base removed from V and 8 bases from J, the gap between germline ends came to 18 bases. Germline V gives CDR1 SGHAT, CDR2 FQDESV (reference sequence). The CDR3 nucleotides read TGTGCCAGCAGCTTAGAAGTCGGGGTCCTTACGAAGCAGTACTTC. Translated, it gives CASSLEVGVLTKQYF.

This clonotype was found many times. V usage is TRBV2 and J usage is TRBJ2-1, with 10 nucleotides matching TRBD1. The trim removed 6 bases at V and 8 bases at J, leaving 16 bases unmatched. The length of the CDR3 is 17 residues. Per the germline V gene, CDR1 is SNHLY and CDR2 is FYNNEI. In nucleotides, the CDR3 is TGTGCCAGCAGCGACCTAGGGTGGGACAGGGGATCCGATGAGCAGTTCTTC. It translates to CASSDLGWDRGSDEQFF.

With regard to this clonotype: A far larger clone is just one base off, so this is likely a read error. The chain combines TRBV2 with TRBJ2-2; 15 nucleotides agree with TRBD2. The germline V gene encodes CDR1 SNHLY and CDR2 FYNNEI. The CDR3 sequence is 19 residues long. CDR3: CASSLSEGTSGRYTGEPFF. CDR3 DNA sequence: TGTGCCAGCAGTTTATCCGAGGGGACTAGCGGGAGGTACACCGGGGAGCCGTTTTTT.